This T cell receptor (beta chain) came from a study of blood T cell repertoires in COVID-19. Recruits, aged about 18 to 89 years, lived in around 24 US areas. Categorization into cohorts depended on clinical history that participants reported. The CDR3 sequence is 17 residues long. The germline V gene has CDR1 SGDLS and CDR2 YYNGEE. The V segment lost 3 bases and the J segment 6 bases; nucleotides outside the gene matches: 13. Measured with immunoSEQ multiplex PCR; TCRdb has only the in-frame clones, and not every one. The sample has about 200,000 clones; about 80% are singletons. Sequencing input: PBMCs or T cells enriched from blood (not recorded which). This receptor was obtained from a woman aged 60-75 years with acute COVID-19. The rearrangement links TRBV9 to TRBJ1-5, with 9 bases lining up with TRBD1. The CDR3 sequence: CASSAEPGQGKSQPQHF. Written as DNA, the CDR3 is TGTGCCAGCAGCGCTGAACCGGGACAGGGAAAAAGTCAGCCCCAGCATTTT.